The T cell receptor beta chain under discussion was sequenced for a study of early T cells in non-severe SARS-CoV-2 infection (dated by TCRdb to the early 2020s). Some background on the complete study: Because TCR sequencing relied on bulk RNA taken from unsorted whole blood, pairing of alpha and beta chains was not possible.

This clonotype has ten or more counts. Its antigen is currently not known. The record has no base qualities; no much larger clone is one base away. Receptors were amplified or captured by 5' RACE. This sample was sequenced with a NextSeq 500. In the TCR library protocol, unique molecular identifiers were attached to individual cDNA molecules to correct for PCR bias and sequencing error. Both TCR alpha and beta chains were sequenced, and tight co-correlation was observed between alpha and beta sequence abundances in each sample. On the study's bioinformatics: Decombinator V4 was used to perform V gene, J gene and CDR3 annotation of TCR sequences. TCRs were defined as expanded if a significant change between any two time points was detected under a Poisson model with p below 0.0001. Abundances of TCRs were expressed as counts per million after normalisation to the total number of TCRs sequenced in each sample. VDJdb, accessed 1 November 2021, was searched for CMV, EBV and SARS-CoV-2 annotated TCRs, with TCRs annotated for multiple antigens excluded. The public reads were reprocessed in TCRdb via fastp at Q25 and MiXCR, keeping in-frame beta chains. Rows matching on CDR3 protein sequence are summarized as one entry with the most common DNA and genes. It is TCRdb's table, rather than the study itself, that gives the V and J calls and clone size. Present in this sample are roughly 54,000 distinct CDR3 sequences, around 8.3% of which were seen just once. Approximately 10% of the sample lies in the top ten.

Overall results and qualifications from the work: VDJdb matching was skewed toward anti-spike CD8 responses, so virus-specific expansions were likely underestimated and private and CD4 specificities were missed.

The study was a case-control design nested within a healthcare worker cohort in London, UK, with weekly nasopharyngeal swab PCR tests and blood sampling. Healthcare workers were recruited between 23 and 31 March 2020, during the week of the UK lockdown, and were followed weekly for up to roughly 15 weeks. This sequence was found in an adult who was a healthcare worker with PCR-confirmed SARS-CoV-2 infection or an uninfected control (not recorded which). The sequencing here drew on whole blood, taken at baseline.

The DNA is as follows: TGTGCCAGCAGCTTATGGGGCCGGGAGGGCACAGATACGCAGTATTTT. Its coded protein is CASSLWGREGTDTQYF. This receptor chain uses TRBV7-8 and TRBJ2-3, and 7 junction bases match TRBD2. Spanning cysteine to phenylalanine, the CDR3 consists of 16 amino acids. Here the CDR3 DNA is all that survives: 48 bases in frame from base 1. V loses 2 bases at its end and J loses 1 base; junction bases beyond the gene matches: 6. Sequences SGHVS (CDR1) and FQNEAQ (CDR2) are obtained from the germline V gene.